The rows below give T cell receptor beta chains drawn from one sample of a study of T cell repertoires in cytomegalovirus infection. TCRdb re-called the reads through MiXCR, storing one row per CDR3 protein. The sample yields around 100,000 distinct CDR3 sequences, about 22% seen once. The sequenced sample was CD8+ T cells from PBMCs. The receptors here all came from a human donor in good health (CMV status not recorded). Some clones in this sample may be carry-over from other donors' samples. CDR3s include the opening cysteine and the closing phenylalanine or tryptophan. D genes are given only for firm matches. Part of the rows lack a size; the others show once, few, many or a class for expanded clones.

>TRBV7-9|TRBJ2-7|few|NA
TGTGCCAGCAGCTTAGTACAGTCCTACGAGCAGTACTTC
CASSLVQSYEQYF
>TRBV7-2|TRBJ1-1|many|NA
TGTGCCAGCAGCTTACAGATAATGAACACTGAAGCTTTCTTT
CASSLQIMNTEAFF
>TRBV27|TRBJ2-3|NA|NA
TGTGCCAGCAGTACGACCGACACAGATACGCAGTATTTT
CASSTTDTDTQYF
>TRBV6-1|TRBJ2-7|few|NA
TGTGCCAGCAGTGATCCGCCCTACGAGCAGTACTTC
CASSDPPYEQYF
>TRBV6-6|TRBJ1-1|NA|NA
TGTGCCAGCAGTACTGGACACTACGAAGCTTTCTTT
CASSTGHYEAFF
>TRBV9|TRBJ2-5|few|TRBD1
TGTGCCAGCACCAGGGACAGGGGGTGGCAAGAGACCCAGTACTTC
CASTRDRGWQETQYF
>TRBV7-9|TRBJ2-7|few|TRBD1
TGTGCCAGCAGCCTAAACCGGGACAGGGAGGCCTACGAGCAGTACTTC
CASSLNRDREAYEQYF
>TRBV4-3|TRBJ2-1|many|TRBD2
TGCGCCAGCAGCCCCGGTGGGCGGGGGGGCCATAGTGAGCAGTTCTTC
CASSPGGRGGHSEQFF
>TRBV7-2|TRBJ2-1|many|TRBD2
TGTGCCAGCAGCTTAGAGGCGGGAGGGCCCGGAAATGAGCAGTTCTTC
CASSLEAGGPGNEQFF
>TRBV7-9|TRBJ2-7|NA|NA
TGTGCCAGCAGTCCCCGACAGACCTACGAGCAGTACTTC
CASSPRQTYEQYF
>TRBV5-1|TRBJ2-7|few|NA
TGCGCCAGCAGCAGAGCAGACAGTTCCTACGAGCAGTACTTC
CASSRADSSYEQYF
>TRBV4-3|TRBJ2-2|NA|NA
TGCGCCAGCAGCCAAGATCACAGTCCCAATCCGGGGGAGCTGTTTTTT
CASSQDHSPNPGELFF
>TRBV7-6|TRBJ2-1|many|NA
TGTGCCAGCAGCGAAGAGGGGTCCCCCTTGACCTACAATGAGCAGTTCTTC
CASSEEGSPLTYNEQFF
>TRBV7-8|TRBJ1-5|many|TRBD1
TGTGCCAGCAGCTTCCAGGGGGAATGGAATCAGCCCCAGCATTTT
CASSFQGEWNQPQHF
>TRBV29-1|TRBJ2-1|NA|NA
TGCAGCGCTGGACGGTACGGCAACAATGAGCAGTTCTTC
CSAGRYGNNEQFF
>TRBV4-3|TRBJ2-1|NA|NA
TGCGCCAGCAGCCAAGATGTCGGGACCAGGGTTTACAATGAGCAGTTCTTC
CASSQDVGTRVYNEQFF
>TRBV11-2|TRBJ2-5|many|NA
TGTGCCAGCAGCTCAAGCGGGGAGACCCAGTACTTC
CASSSSGETQYF